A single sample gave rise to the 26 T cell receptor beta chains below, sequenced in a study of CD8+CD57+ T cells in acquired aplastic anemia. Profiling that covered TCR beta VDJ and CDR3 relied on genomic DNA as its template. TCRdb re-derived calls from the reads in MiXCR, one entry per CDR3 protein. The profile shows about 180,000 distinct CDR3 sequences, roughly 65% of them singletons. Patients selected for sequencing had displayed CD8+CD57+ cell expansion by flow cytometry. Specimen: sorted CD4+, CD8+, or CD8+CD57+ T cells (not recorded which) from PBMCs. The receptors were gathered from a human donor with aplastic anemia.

The CDR3 DNA follows: TGCAGTGCTAGTCGCCACTCCTACGAGCAGTACTTC. The encoded protein is CSASRHSYEQYF. V and J are TRBV20-1 and TRBJ2-7, with D unresolved. V lost 3 bases to trimming and J lost 0 bases, with 6 bases between them. This CDR3 is built from 12 residues. Germline V CDR1 and CDR2: DFQATT, SNEGSKA (reference sequence).

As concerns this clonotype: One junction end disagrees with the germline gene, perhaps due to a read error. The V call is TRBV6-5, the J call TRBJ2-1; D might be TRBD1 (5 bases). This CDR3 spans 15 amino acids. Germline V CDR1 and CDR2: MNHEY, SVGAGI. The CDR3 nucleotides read TGTGCCATCAGTGACAAGGTAGGGGACTACAATGAGCAGTTCTTC. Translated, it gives CAISDKVGDYNEQFF.

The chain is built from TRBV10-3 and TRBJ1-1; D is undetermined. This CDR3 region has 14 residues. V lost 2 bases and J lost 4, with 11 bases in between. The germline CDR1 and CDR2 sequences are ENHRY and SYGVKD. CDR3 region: CAISEQERGTEAFF. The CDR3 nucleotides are TGTGCCATCAGTGAGCAGGAACGTGGCACTGAAGCTTTCTTT.

For the CDR3, the DNA is TGTGCCAGCAGCTTTGCTGGGGATAGCTCCTACAATGAGCAGTTCTTC. Protein sequence: CASSFAGDSSYNEQFF. This chain links TRBV11-2 with TRBJ2-1, with unresolved D. The CDR3 extends over 16 amino acids. V lost 3 bases to trimming and J lost 0 bases, with 12 bases between them. CDR1 and CDR2 from the germline V gene are SGHAT and FQNNGV.

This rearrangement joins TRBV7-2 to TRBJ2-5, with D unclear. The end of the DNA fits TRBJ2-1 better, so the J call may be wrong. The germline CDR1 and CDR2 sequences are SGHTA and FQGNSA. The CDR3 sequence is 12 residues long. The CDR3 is CASSRPDNEQFF. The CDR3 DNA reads TGTGCCAGCAGTCGGCCGGACAATGAGCAGTTCTTC.

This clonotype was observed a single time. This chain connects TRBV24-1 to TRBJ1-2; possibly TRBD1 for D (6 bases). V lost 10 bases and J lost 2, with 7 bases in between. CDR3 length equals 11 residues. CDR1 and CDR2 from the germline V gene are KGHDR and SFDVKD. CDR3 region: CATQGNYGYTF. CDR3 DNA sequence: TGTGCCACACAGGGAAACTATGGCTACACCTTC.

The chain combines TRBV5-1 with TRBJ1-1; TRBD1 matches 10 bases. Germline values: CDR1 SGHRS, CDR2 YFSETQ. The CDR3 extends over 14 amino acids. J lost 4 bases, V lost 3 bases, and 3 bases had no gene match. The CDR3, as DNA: TGCGCCAGCAGCTCGTGGACAGGGGGCACTGAAGCTTTCTTT. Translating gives CASSSWTGGTEAFF.

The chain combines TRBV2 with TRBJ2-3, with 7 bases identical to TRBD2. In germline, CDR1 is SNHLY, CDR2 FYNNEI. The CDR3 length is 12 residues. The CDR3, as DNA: TGTACCGTAAGGGGACTACTTGGTCCGCAGTATTTT. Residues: CTVRGLLGPQYF.

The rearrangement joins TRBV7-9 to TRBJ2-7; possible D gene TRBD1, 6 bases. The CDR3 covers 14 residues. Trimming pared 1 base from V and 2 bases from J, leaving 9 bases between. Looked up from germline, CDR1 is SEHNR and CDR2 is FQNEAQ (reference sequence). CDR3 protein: CASSLDRATYEQYF. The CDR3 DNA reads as TGTGCCAGCAGCTTAGACAGGGCGACCTACGAGCAGTACTTC.

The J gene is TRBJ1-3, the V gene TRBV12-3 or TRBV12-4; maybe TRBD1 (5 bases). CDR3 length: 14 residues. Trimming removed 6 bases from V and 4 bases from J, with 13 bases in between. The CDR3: CASSQGMGGNTIYF. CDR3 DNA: TGTGCCAGCAGCCAGGGTATGGGGGGAAACACCATATATTTT.

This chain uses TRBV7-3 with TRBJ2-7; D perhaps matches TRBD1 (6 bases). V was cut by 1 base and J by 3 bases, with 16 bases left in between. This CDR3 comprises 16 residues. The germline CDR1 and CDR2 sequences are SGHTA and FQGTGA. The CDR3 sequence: CASSLNASDRHYEQYF. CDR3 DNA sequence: TGTGCCAGCAGCTTAAACGCCTCGGACAGACACTACGAGCAGTACTTC.

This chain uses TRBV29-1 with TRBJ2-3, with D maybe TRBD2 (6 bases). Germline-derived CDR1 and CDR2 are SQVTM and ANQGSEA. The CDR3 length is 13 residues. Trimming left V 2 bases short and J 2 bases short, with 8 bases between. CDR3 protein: CSVELAPTDTQYF. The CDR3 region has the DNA TGCAGCGTTGAACTAGCGCCCACAGATACGCAGTATTTT.

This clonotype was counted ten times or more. CDR3 sequence (DNA): TGTGCCAGCAGCTTAGATCCCCGGACAGGGACGCATTTT. Translating gives CASSLDPRTGTHF. This chain uses TRBV11-2 with TRBJ1-5, with 8 bases matching TRBD1. Germline CDR1 is SGHAT and CDR2 is FQNNGV. CDR3 length: 13 residues. The J segment lost 15 bases and the V segment lost 0 bases, leaving 7 bases of the junction unmatched.

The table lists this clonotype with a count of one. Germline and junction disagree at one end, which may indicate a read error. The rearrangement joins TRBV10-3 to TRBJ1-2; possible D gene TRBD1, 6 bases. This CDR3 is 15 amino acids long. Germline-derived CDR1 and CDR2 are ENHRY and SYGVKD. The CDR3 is CTISEVTGASYGYTF. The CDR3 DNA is TGTACCATCAGTGAGGTAACGGGGGCCAGCTATGGCTACACCTTC.

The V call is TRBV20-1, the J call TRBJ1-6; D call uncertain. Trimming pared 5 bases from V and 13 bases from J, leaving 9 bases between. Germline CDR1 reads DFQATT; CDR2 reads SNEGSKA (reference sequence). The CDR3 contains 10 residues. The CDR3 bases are TGCAGTGCTCCCGTATTTCCCCTCCACTTT. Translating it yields CSAPVFPLHF.

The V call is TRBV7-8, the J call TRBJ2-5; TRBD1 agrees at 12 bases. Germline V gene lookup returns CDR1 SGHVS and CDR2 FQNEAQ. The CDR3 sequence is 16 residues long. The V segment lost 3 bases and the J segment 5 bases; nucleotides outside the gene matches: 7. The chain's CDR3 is CASSLVGTGGAETQYF. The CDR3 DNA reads TGTGCCAGCAGCTTGGTAGGGACAGGGGGCGCGGAGACCCAGTACTTC.

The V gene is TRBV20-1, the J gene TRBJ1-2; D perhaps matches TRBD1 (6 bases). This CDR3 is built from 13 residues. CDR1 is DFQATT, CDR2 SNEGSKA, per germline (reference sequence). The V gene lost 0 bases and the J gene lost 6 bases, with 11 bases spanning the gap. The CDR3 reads CSAREQGGHGYTF. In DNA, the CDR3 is TGCAGTGCTAGAGAACAGGGTGGTCATGGCTACACCTTC.

CDR3 sequence reads: CSARGGPQETQYF. The CDR3 coding sequence is TGCAGTGCTAGGGGAGGGCCCCAAGAGACCCAGTACTTC. V gene TRBV20-1 combines with J gene TRBJ2-5; the match to TRBD2 covers 7 bases. Germline V lookup: CDR1 DFQATT, CDR2 SNEGSKA (reference sequence). V lost 3 bases, J lost 1 base, and 2 bases stayed unmatched. CDR3 length: 13 residues.

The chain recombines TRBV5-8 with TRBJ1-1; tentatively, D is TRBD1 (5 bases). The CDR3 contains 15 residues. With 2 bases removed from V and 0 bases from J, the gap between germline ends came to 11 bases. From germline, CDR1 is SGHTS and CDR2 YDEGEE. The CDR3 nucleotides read TGTGCCAGCAGCTTTCAGCCGGGGGTGAACACTGAAGCTTTCTTT. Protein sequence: CASSFQPGVNTEAFF.

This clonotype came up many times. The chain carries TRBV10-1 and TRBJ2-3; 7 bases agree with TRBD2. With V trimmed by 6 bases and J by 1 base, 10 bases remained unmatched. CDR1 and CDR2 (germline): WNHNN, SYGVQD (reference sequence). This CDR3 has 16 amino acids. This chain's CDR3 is CASSALGAGGTDTQYF. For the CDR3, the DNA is TGCGCCAGCAGCGCGTTAGGGGCGGGGGGCACAGATACGCAGTATTTT.

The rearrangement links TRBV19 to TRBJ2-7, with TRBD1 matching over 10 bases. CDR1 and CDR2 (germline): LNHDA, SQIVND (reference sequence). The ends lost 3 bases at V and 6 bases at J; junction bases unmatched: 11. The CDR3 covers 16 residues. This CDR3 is CASSIGRGTGAAEQYF. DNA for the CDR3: TGTGCCAGTAGTATTGGGCGTGGGACAGGGGCTGCCGAGCAGTACTTC.

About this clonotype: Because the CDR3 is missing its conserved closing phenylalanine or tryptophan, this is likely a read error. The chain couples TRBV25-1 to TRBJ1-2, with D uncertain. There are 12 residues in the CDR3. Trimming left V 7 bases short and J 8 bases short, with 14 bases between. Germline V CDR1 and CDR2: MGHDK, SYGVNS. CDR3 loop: CASKYFERGYTS. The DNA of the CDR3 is TGTGCCAGCAAGTACTTCGAGAGAGGCTACACCTCC.

The CDR3 here is CASSIGTTYGYTF. CDR3 nucleotide sequence: TGTGCCAGTAGTATTGGGACTACCTATGGCTACACCTTC. The chain uses TRBV19 and TRBJ1-2; D may be TRBD1 (5 bases). Deletions cut 3 bases from V and 4 bases from J, with 9 bases between. This CDR3 contains 13 residues. CDR1 and CDR2 from the germline V gene are LNHDA and SQIVND (reference sequence).

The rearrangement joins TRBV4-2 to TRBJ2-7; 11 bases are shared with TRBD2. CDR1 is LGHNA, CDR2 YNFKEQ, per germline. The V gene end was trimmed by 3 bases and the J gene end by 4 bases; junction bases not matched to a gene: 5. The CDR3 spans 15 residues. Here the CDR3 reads CASSQETSGVYEQYF. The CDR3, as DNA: TGTGCCAGCAGCCAGGAGACTAGCGGGGTGTACGAGCAGTACTTC.

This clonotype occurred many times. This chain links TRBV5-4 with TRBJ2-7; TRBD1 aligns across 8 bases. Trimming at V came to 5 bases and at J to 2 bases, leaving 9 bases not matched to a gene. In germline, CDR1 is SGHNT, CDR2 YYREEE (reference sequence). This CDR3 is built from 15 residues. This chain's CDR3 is CASRVSTGATYEQYF. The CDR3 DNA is TGTGCCAGCAGGGTTTCGACAGGGGCTACCTACGAGCAGTACTTC.

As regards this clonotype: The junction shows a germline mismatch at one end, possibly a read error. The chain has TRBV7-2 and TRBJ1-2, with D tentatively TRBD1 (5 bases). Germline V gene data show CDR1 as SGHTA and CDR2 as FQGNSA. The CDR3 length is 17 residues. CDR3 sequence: CASTPRVEGLALNGYPF. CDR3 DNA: TGTGCCAGCACCCCTCGGGTAGAGGGGTTGGCTCTTAATGGCTACCCCTTC.